What follows are 24 T cell receptor beta chains derived from one specimen sequenced in a study of cytomegalovirus exposure and HLA in healthy donors. The PCR used 60 Vbeta and 13 Jbeta primers. Method: immunoSEQ multiplex PCR; TCRdb's copy keeps in-frame clones and lacks some. The sample holds 110,000 to 150,000 clones, more than 60% seen once. Sequences were obtained from PBMCs. Every receptor here comes from a woman in her 50s in good health and CMV-seropositive.

This clone turned up a few times. The chain combines TRBV11-3 with TRBJ2-3, with 10 bases identical to TRBD2. CDR3 length equals 17 residues. Germline values: CDR1 SGHNT, CDR2 YENEEA. The junction had 12 bases not matched to a gene; V was cut back by 5 bases and J by 4 bases. The CDR3 sequence: CASSPYPSGGRSDTQYF. For the CDR3, the DNA is TGTGCCAGCAGCCCCTACCCTAGCGGGGGAAGGTCAGATACGCAGTATTTT.

The chain combines TRBV5-1 with TRBJ2-7; 9 bases agree with TRBD1. The CDR3 totals 14 residues. The V segment lost 4 bases and the J segment 3 bases; nucleotides outside the gene matches: 5. Germline CDR1 SGHRS, CDR2 YFSETQ. This chain's CDR3 is CASSRTGVDYEQYF. For the CDR3, the DNA is TGCGCCAGCAGCCGGACAGGGGTGGACTACGAGCAGTACTTC.

Only a few counts were recorded for this clone. The V and J genes are TRBV4-1 and TRBJ2-3; 7 positions agree with TRBD2. With 2 bases clipped from V and 2 bases from J, the junction kept 7 bases outside the gene matches. This CDR3 has 16 amino acids. CDR1 and CDR2 from the germline V gene are MGHRA and YSYEKL. This CDR3 reads CASSQTLAVHTDTQYF. The CDR3 DNA reads as TGCGCCAGCAGCCAAACCCTAGCGGTGCACACAGATACGCAGTATTTT.

V usage is TRBV5-4 and J usage is TRBJ2-5; possibly TRBD1 for D (6 bases). V lost 4 bases, J lost 5 bases, and 12 bases lay in between. The CDR3 runs to 13 residues. In germline, CDR1 is SGHNT, CDR2 YYREEE (reference sequence). Written as DNA, the CDR3 is TGTGCCAGCAGCGCTCAGGGGCGGGAGACCCAGTACTTC. Translated: CASSAQGRETQYF. The variable domain in full, with the rest retrieved from reference TRBV5-4 and TRBJ2-5, is ETGVTQSPTHLIKTRGQQVTLRCSSQSGHNTVSWYQQALGQGPQFIFQYYREEENGRGNFPPRFSGLQFPNYSSELNVNALELDDSALYLCASSAQGRETQYFGPGTRLLVL.

This chain connects TRBV7-2 to TRBJ2-7; D remains unclear. V lost 0 bases and J lost 4, with 4 bases in between. The CDR3 runs 12 residues. Germline V gene lookup returns CDR1 SGHTA and CDR2 FQGNSA. CDR3 bases: TGTGCCAGCAGCTTAGCCTTATACGAGCAGTACTTC. As protein: CASSLALYEQYF. The full variable domain, with the rest looked up from reference TRBV7-2 and TRBJ2-7, is GAGVSQSPSNKVTEKGKDVELRCDPISGHTALYWYRQSLGQGLEFLIYFQGNSAPDKSGLPSDRFSAERTGGSVSTLTIQRTQQEDSAVYLCASSLALYEQYFGPGTRLTVT.

CDR3 sequence reads: CASSPPSGPLHF. CDR3 nucleotide sequence: TGTGCCAGCAGCCCCCCGTCCGGGCCCCTCCACTTT. The chain combines TRBV7-9 with TRBJ1-6; D gene unclear. The CDR3 runs 12 residues. CDR1 and CDR2 from the germline V gene are SEHNR and FQNEAQ (reference sequence). V was cut by 5 bases and J by 13 bases, with 12 bases left in between.

The chain joins TRBV4-3 to TRBJ2-7; 9 nucleotides line up with TRBD2. J lost 3 bases, V lost 0 bases, and 12 bases had no gene match. This CDR3 region has 18 residues. In germline, CDR1 is LGHNA, CDR2 YSLEER. The CDR3 region has the DNA TGCGCCAGCAGCCAAGATCGTCTCGGTAGCGGGGGCCGCTACGAGCAGTACTTC. Encoded protein: CASSQDRLGSGGRYEQYF.

This sequence joins TRBV27 and TRBJ2-7, with TRBD1 matching 8 bases. Germline CDR1 and CDR2: MNHEY and SMNVEV (reference sequence). This CDR3 contains 14 residues. V dropped 6 bases and J dropped 3; count of bases not matched to a gene: 7. CDR3 protein: CASRSTGANYEQYF. The CDR3 bases are TGTGCCAGCAGGTCGACAGGGGCCAACTACGAGCAGTACTTC.

In this sample, this clone turned up once. The chain combines TRBV18 with TRBJ1-3; D is unresolved. The CDR3 consists of 15 residues. Looked up from germline, CDR1 is KGHSH and CDR2 is LQKENI. Trimming pared 3 bases from V and 3 bases from J, leaving 12 bases between. The CDR3 bases are TGTGCCAGCTCACCGGCCTCCGGAGGTGGAAACACCATATATTTT. Translation gives CASSPASGGGNTIYF.

The chain combines TRBV27 with TRBJ2-7; D gene ambiguous. The CDR3 loop spans 15 amino acids. The V gene's germline CDR1 is MNHEY and CDR2 SMNVEV (reference sequence). Trimming removed 5 bases from V and 0 bases from J, with 14 bases in between. CDR3 DNA: TGTGCCAGCAGTCTACGACTGCTAAGCTCCTACGAGCAGTACTTC. Its protein is CASSLRLLSSYEQYF.

This CDR3 is CSVDRTGGDTQYF. The CDR3 nucleotides are TGCAGCGTGGACCGGACAGGAGGGGATACGCAGTATTTT. V usage is TRBV29-1 and J usage is TRBJ2-3; TRBD1 might be the D (7 bases). Per the germline V gene, CDR1 is SQVTM and CDR2 is ANQGSEA. CDR3 size: 13 residues. Trimming pared 6 bases from V and 6 bases from J, leaving 16 bases between.

The rearrangement joins TRBV6-6 to TRBJ1-2; D might be TRBD1 (5 bases). Germline-derived CDR1 and CDR2 are MNHNY and SVGAGI (reference sequence). The ends were cut back, 6 bases at V and 4 bases at J, with 15 bases in the middle. The length of the CDR3 is 14 residues. CDR3 sequence (DNA): TGTGCCAGCAGCCCCGTCGACAGCCTCTATGGCTACACCTTC. It specifies CASSPVDSLYGYTF.

The rearrangement joins TRBV7-3 to TRBJ2-6, with TRBD2 identical over 8 bases. V shed 5 bases and J 0 bases; nucleotides not matched to a gene: 3. The CDR3 extends over 16 amino acids. Germline V CDR1 and CDR2: SGHTA, FQGTGA. CDR3 loop: CASSLSGGSGANVLTF. Written as DNA, the CDR3 is TGTGCCAGCAGCCTCAGCGGGGGCTCTGGGGCCAACGTCCTGACTTTC.

The V gene is TRBV7-9, the J gene TRBJ2-1; D remains unclear. V lost 3 bases and J 8 bases, leaving 8 bases between the germline ends. The CDR3 runs to 12 residues. The germline CDR1 and CDR2 sequences are SEHNR and FQNEAQ (reference sequence). In nucleotides, the CDR3 is TGTGCCAGCAGCTTGAGTTTTCATGAGCAGTTCTTC. Translated, it gives CASSLSFHEQFF.

The chain is built from TRBV5-1 and TRBJ2-6; perhaps TRBD2 as D (6 bases). The CDR3 loop spans 17 amino acids. V lost 1 base, J lost 1 base, and 12 bases lay in between. Germline V CDR1 and CDR2: SGHRS, YFSETQ. The CDR3 sequence is CASSLMAGGSGANVLTF. The CDR3 region has the DNA TGCGCCAGCAGCTTGATGGCCGGGGGTTCTGGGGCCAACGTCCTGACTTTC.

This sequence joins TRBV5-5 and TRBJ2-4; D might be TRBD1 (8 bases). The CDR3 loop spans 16 amino acids. Germline CDR1 reads SGHKS; CDR2 reads YYEKEE (reference sequence). Deletions cut 0 bases from V and 3 bases from J, with 13 bases between. For the CDR3, the DNA is TGTGCCAGCAGCTTGGTTAACAGGGGGGGCAAAAACATTCAGTACTTC. Its protein is CASSLVNRGGKNIQYF. Variable domain in full (rest from reference TRBV5-5 and TRBJ2-4): DAGVTQSPTHLIKTRGQQVTLRCSPISGHKSVSWYQQVLGQGPQFIFQYYEKEERGRGNFPDRFSARQFPNYSSELNVNALLLGDSALYLCASSLVNRGGKNIQYFGAGTRLSVL.

J is TRBJ2-3 and V is TRBV19; D is perhaps TRBD2 (6 bases). V was clipped by 3 bases and J by 4 bases, with 14 bases between them. Germline V gives CDR1 LNHDA, CDR2 SQIVND (reference sequence). CDR3 length: 15 amino acids. This chain's CDR3 is CASSISAGKADTQYF. CDR3 nucleotide sequence: TGTGCCAGTAGTATCTCGGCGGGGAAAGCAGATACGCAGTATTTT.

The J gene is TRBJ2-7, the V gene TRBV7-8, with a weak D call TRBD2 (5 bases). V lost 4 bases to trimming and J lost 2 bases, with 9 bases between them. CDR3 size: 13 residues. CDR1 and CDR2 from the germline V gene are SGHVS and FQNEAQ. CDR3 region: CASSSPGAYEQYF. The DNA for the CDR3 is TGTGCCAGCAGCTCTCCCGGGGCCTACGAGCAGTACTTC.

CDR3 in amino acids: CASSPGLQFPEAFF. The CDR3 DNA is TGTGCCAGCAGTCCGGGACTCCAGTTTCCTGAAGCTTTCTTT. This sequence joins TRBV4-2 and TRBJ1-1; tentative D call: TRBD1 (5 bases). The V end was cut by 6 bases, the J end by 6 bases, with 17 bases between. This CDR3 region has 14 residues. CDR1 LGHNA and CDR2 YNFKEQ come from the germline V gene.

V gene TRBV7-3 combines with J gene TRBJ2-1; perhaps TRBD2 as D (6 bases). The CDR3 consists of 14 residues. Trimming stripped 5 bases from V and 4 bases from J, with 12 bases between. Germline loops: CDR1 SGHTA, CDR2 FQGTGA. DNA for the CDR3: TGTGCCAGCAGCCCGGAGGGACTGTACAATGAGCAGTTCTTC. Translation: CASSPEGLYNEQFF. Based on the CDR3 plus reference TRBV7-3 and TRBJ2-1, the full variable domain is GAGVSQTPSNKVTEKGKYVELRCDPISGHTALYWYRQSLGQGPEFLIYFQGTGAADDSGLPNDRFFAVRPEGSVSTLKIQRTERGDSAVYLCASSPEGLYNEQFFGPGTRLTVL.

The genes are TRBV4-1 and TRBJ1-4; D is uncertain. The CDR3 totals 17 residues. Germline CDR1 and CDR2: MGHRA and YSYEKL. Trimming cost V 1 base and J 0 bases, with 12 bases left between them. CDR3 region: CASSQGVSETTNEKLFF. The CDR3, as DNA: TGCGCCAGCAGCCAAGGGGTCAGCGAAACAACTAATGAAAAACTGTTTTTT.

The genes are TRBV6-1 and TRBJ2-7; TRBD1 aligns across 8 bases. Germline CDR1 MNHNS, CDR2 SASEGT. This CDR3 has 15 amino acids. V shed 3 bases, J shed 3 bases, and the junction held 7 bases outside the gene matches. CDR3 amino acids: CASSDYQGADYEQYF. Written as DNA, the CDR3 is TGTGCCAGCAGTGACTACCAGGGGGCAGACTACGAGCAGTACTTC.

The chain couples TRBV30 to TRBJ2-5, with 9 bases that match TRBD2. V dropped 4 bases and J dropped 5; count of bases not matched to a gene: 11. This CDR3 contains 15 residues. Per germline, CDR1 GTSNPN and CDR2 SVGIG (reference sequence). CDR3 loop: CAWTPSSGVFETQYF. DNA for the CDR3: TGTGCCTGGACCCCTTCTAGCGGGGTATTTGAGACCCAGTACTTC.

The chain joins TRBV19 to TRBJ2-2, with 10 bases that match TRBD1. The CDR3 covers 15 residues. Germline assignment: CDR1 LNHDA and CDR2 SQIVND (reference sequence). Germline trimming cut 5 bases from V and 3 bases from J; bases unmatched to any gene: 3. CDR3 loop: CASSRQGADTGELFF. The CDR3 DNA reads TGTGCCAGTAGTCGACAGGGGGCCGACACCGGGGAGCTGTTTTTT.